The clone carrying this T cell receptor beta chain was counted between two and nine times. Its antigen is not identified. Molecular barcoded adaptors covering alpha/delta and beta/gamma chains were used on roughly 370 ng RNA. TCRdb re-analysed the reads in MiXCR, keeping a single row per CDR3 protein. This sample has fewer than 100,000 distinct CDR3 sequences, with around an eighth found just once. The sample is drawn from a study of read filtering for tumor transcriptome and immune sequencing. Findings and caveats of the study: Single-read clonotypes: roughly four fifths of IR-seq clonotypes (around 4% of reads), around three quarters of RNA-seq clonotypes (roughly 49% of reads). Even smaller IR-seq throughput identified most shared clonotypes.

The CDR3 has 14 amino acids. CDR1 is DFQATT and CDR2 is SNEGSKA in the germline V gene (reference sequence). Trimming shortened V by 6 bases and J by 1 base, and 14 bases separated the two germline ends. Sequenced input: a population of CD138-negative cells sorted from bone marrow. The receptor comes from a donor at least 40 years old with multiple myeloma. This chain connects TRBV20-1 to TRBJ2-3, with a tentative D call TRBD2 (5 bases). The chain's CDR3 is CSAPDPRGTDTQYF. In DNA, the CDR3 is TGCAGTGCCCCAGACCCGAGGGGCACAGATACGCAGTATTTT.